The 2 T cell receptor beta chains listed next were all sequenced from one sample in a study of blood T cell repertoires in COVID-19 (dated by TCRdb to 2020 to 2022). Library preparation employed the immunoSEQ multiplex PCR assay. The source is immuneACCESS, and TCRdb retained only in-frame sequences with V and J called. Part of the clones is not carried over; for the studies checked, unresolved V genes explain less than half of this, and the remainder is unexplained. The sample table shows around 210,000 clones, and around 80% are seen once. The top ten clonotypes cover over 10% of the sample. The sequenced sample consisted of peripheral blood. Receptor source: a human donor in a cohort sampled during active COVID-19.

The chain employs TRBV19 and TRBJ2-1, with TRBD2 matching 11 bases. The CDR3 has 15 residues. V lost 5 bases and J lost 7; bases outside the gene matches: 7. The germline V gene has CDR1 LNHDA and CDR2 SQIVND (reference sequence). CDR3 coding DNA: TGTGCCAGTAGTGCAGAAACTAGCGGGAGTAATGAGCAGTTCTTC. Translation: CASSAETSGSNEQFF.

This clone came up a few times. The chain uses TRBV7-6 and TRBJ2-1; D may be TRBD1 (6 bases). The CDR3 covers 13 residues. The V end lost 5 bases, the J end lost 8 bases, and 13 bases lay between the germline ends. Germline CDR1 and CDR2: SGHVS and FNYEAQ. CDR3 DNA sequence: TGTGCCAGCAGCCAAACAGGGATGTATGAGCAGTTCTTC. The encoded protein is CASSQTGMYEQFF.